This T cell receptor (beta chain) was captured in a study of blood T cells in healthy people across ages. About the research overall: T cells yielded about one barcoded beta molecule per two cells through template switching.

This clonotype was seen repeatedly, ten times or more. Primers used in a second PCR of about 6 to 11 cycles were a sample-barcoded 5' primer and a J-beta primer mix. A template-switch adaptor that had 12 random nucleotides put a tag on each cDNA molecule. From the 5' RACE reads, TCRdb called clonotypes with MiXCR, one entry per CDR3 protein. The table lists 700,000 to 900,000 distinct CDR3 sequences, roughly 26% of them singletons. The extraction recovered at least 6 micrograms of total RNA per sample. The sample also formed part of further work on T cells of mothers and their children.

Sequenced material: blood. This sequence originates from a boy younger than 18 in good health.

CDR3 bases: TGCGCCAGCAGCCAAGAGGGGGGGGCCCTGTACAATGAGCAGTTCTTC. Translating it yields CASSQEGGALYNEQFF. V gene TRBV4-1 combines with J gene TRBJ2-1; D is possibly TRBD2 (7 bases). With 0 bases removed from V and 4 bases from J, the gap between germline ends came to 13 bases. CDR1 is MGHRA, CDR2 YSYEKL, per germline. This CDR3 region has 16 residues.